What follows are 21 T cell receptor beta chains derived from one specimen sequenced in a study of siplizumab effects on memory and regulatory T cells. Generated by immunoSEQ multiplex PCR, the TCRdb table keeps only in-frame clones and is missing some. The sample shows 65,000 to 90,000 clones, roughly 93% of them seen only once. Sequencing was performed on CD8+ T cells sorted from blood. The source of these receptors is a human donor in good health.

The chain combines TRBV12-5 with TRBJ2-5; no reliable D call. The germline gives CDR1 LGHNT, CDR2 FRNRAP. Trimming shortened V by 7 bases and J by 2 bases, and 17 bases separated the two germline ends. CDR3 length: 15 amino acids. CDR3 sequence reads: CASVQENFRQETQYF. In DNA, the CDR3 is TGTGCTAGTGTTCAAGAAAACTTCAGACAAGAGACCCAGTACTTC.

In DNA form, the CDR3 reads TGTGCCAGCAGCGTAAGTTTCGAAGCAAGTGGCTACACCTTC. Its protein product is CASSVSFEASGYTF. The V and J genes are TRBV9 and TRBJ1-2, with D unresolved. The ends were cut back, 1 base at V and 7 bases at J, with 14 bases in the middle. Per the germline V gene, CDR1 is SGDLS and CDR2 is YYNGEE. CDR3 length: 14 amino acids.

J is TRBJ1-3 and V is TRBV6-5, with 7 nucleotides matching TRBD1. CDR3 length: 13 amino acids. V dropped 4 bases and J dropped 7; count of bases not matched to a gene: 4. CDR1 and CDR2 from the germline V gene are MNHEY and SVGAGI. CDR3 sequence: CASSLTGSNTIYF. The DNA for the CDR3 is TGTGCCAGCAGTTTGACAGGGAGCAACACCATATATTTT.

The V and J genes are TRBV6-1 and TRBJ2-5; the match to TRBD2 covers 9 bases. Trimming at V came to 3 bases and at J to 4 bases, leaving 12 bases not matched to a gene. The CDR3 runs 17 residues. CDR1 and CDR2 (germline): MNHNS, SASEGT. CDR3 sequence: CASSEGRLAGTGETQYF. The CDR3 DNA sequence: TGTGCCAGCAGTGAGGGGCGGCTAGCGGGGACGGGAGAGACCCAGTACTTC.

The chain is built from TRBV7-9 and TRBJ1-6; 7 bases are a match to TRBD1. Germline trimming cut 4 bases from V and 10 bases from J; bases unmatched to any gene: 13. The CDR3 sequence is 16 residues long. Germline values: CDR1 SEHNR, CDR2 FQNEAQ (reference sequence). CDR3 amino acids: CASSSNPTGAESPLHF. CDR3 in DNA: TGTGCCAGCAGCTCCAACCCTACAGGGGCTGAGTCACCCCTCCACTTT.

The V and J genes are TRBV11-2 and TRBJ2-5; 11 bases line up with TRBD2. The J call may be wrong; the DNA end is better matched by TRBJ2-7. This CDR3 spans 18 amino acids. CDR1 SGHAT and CDR2 FQNNGV come from the germline V gene. The CDR3 region is CASSTDRITGTSGYEQYF. The CDR3 DNA sequence: TGTGCCAGCAGCACCGACAGGATTACCGGGACTAGCGGCTACGAGCAGTACTTC.

The rearrangement joins TRBV2 to TRBJ1-4; D might be TRBD1 (5 bases). V was trimmed by 3 bases and J by 5 bases, leaving 7 bases between them. Germline loops: CDR1 SNHLY, CDR2 FYNNEI. The CDR3 consists of 13 residues. In nucleotides, the CDR3 is TGTGCCAGCAGTGATCAGGGAAATGAAAAACTGTTTTTT. This gives the protein CASSDQGNEKLFF.

DNA for the CDR3: TGTGCCAGCAGTCCGTCGGGCTGGGACACTGAAGCTTTCTTT. Translation gives CASSPSGWDTEAFF. The J gene is TRBJ1-1, the V gene TRBV27; no definite D call. Trimming left V 5 bases short and J 3 bases short, with 13 bases between. Germline V CDR1 and CDR2: MNHEY, SMNVEV (reference sequence). The CDR3 is 14 amino acids.

This chain connects TRBV19 to TRBJ2-4; 8 nucleotides align to TRBD1. This CDR3 region has 11 residues. V shed 8 bases, J shed 6 bases, and the junction held 0 bases outside the gene matches. Germline loops: CDR1 LNHDA, CDR2 SQIVND (reference sequence). The CDR3 is CASGQGNIQYF. The CDR3 region has the DNA TGTGCCAGTGGACAGGGAAACATTCAGTACTTC. Full variable domain (remainder filled in from reference TRBV19 and TRBJ2-4): DGGITQSPKYLFRKEGQNVTLSCEQNLNHDAMYWYRQDPGQGLRLIYYSQIVNDFQKGDIAEGYSVSREKKESFPLTVTSAQKNPTAFYLCASGQGNIQYFGAGTRLSVL.

In DNA, the CDR3 is TGTGCCAGCAGCCCCTACACCGGGACTAGCGGGGGGAACACCGGGGAGCTGTTTTTT. Translated, it gives CASSPYTGTSGGNTGELFF. The V and J genes are TRBV7-3 and TRBJ2-2, with 14 positions matching TRBD2. The V and J ends lost 5 bases and 1 base, in that order; junction bases with no gene match: 9. CDR3 size: 19 residues. Germline assignment: CDR1 SGHTA and CDR2 FQGTGA.

This sequence joins TRBV5-6 and TRBJ1-6; a possible D gene is TRBD1 (5 bases). CDR3 length: 16 residues. CDR1 is SGHDT, CDR2 YYEEEE, per germline. V shed 2 bases and J shed 10 bases, with 19 bases lying between them. CDR3 residues: CASSLRGPGEGSPLHF. The CDR3, as DNA: TGTGCCAGCAGCTTACGGGGCCCCGGGGAAGGATCACCCCTCCACTTT.

The chain carries TRBV6-7 and TRBJ1-2; D unclear. TRBV6-7 belongs to the ORF category, with a function that is uncertain. The CDR3 runs to 12 residues. The ends were cut back, 7 bases at V and 2 bases at J, with 8 bases in the middle. This CDR3 is CASKEGNYGYTF. CDR3 sequence (DNA): TGTGCCAGCAAAGAGGGAAACTATGGCTACACCTTC.

The gene calls are TRBV29-1 and TRBJ2-1; tentatively, D is TRBD2 (6 bases). V dropped 2 bases and J dropped 0 bases, with 11 bases sitting between them. This CDR3 contains 15 residues. Germline CDR1 is SQVTM and CDR2 is ANQGSEA. The CDR3 is CSVEFGGSSYNEQFF. The CDR3 DNA reads as TGCAGCGTTGAATTCGGGGGAAGCTCCTACAATGAGCAGTTCTTC.

The chain carries TRBV7-2 and TRBJ2-7; TRBD2 matches 7 bases. This CDR3 has 14 amino acids. After removal of 5 bases from V and 2 bases from J, the junction contained 6 bases not matched to a gene. CDR1 and CDR2 from the germline V gene are SGHTA and FQGNSA. The chain's CDR3 is CASSHPGTTYEQYF. The CDR3 DNA sequence: TGTGCCAGCAGCCACCCCGGGACTACCTACGAGCAGTACTTC.

The J gene is TRBJ2-1, the V gene TRBV28; D is undetermined. Looked up from germline, CDR1 is MDHEN and CDR2 is SYDVKM. The length of the CDR3 is 10 residues. The ends were cut back, 3 bases at V and 9 bases at J, with 3 bases in the middle. CDR3 loop: CASSFTEQFF. The CDR3 DNA reads as TGTGCCAGCAGTTTTACTGAGCAGTTCTTC.

The chain carries TRBV4-3 and TRBJ1-2; 9 bases are shared with TRBD1. Germline V CDR1 and CDR2: LGHNA, YSLEER. The CDR3 consists of 13 residues. The V and J ends lost 4 bases and 7 bases, in that order; junction bases with no gene match: 4. As DNA, the CDR3 is TGCGCCAGCAGCCCAGCGACAGGGGGTGGCTACACCTTC. Protein product: CASSPATGGGYTF.

V and J are TRBV6-4 and TRBJ1-5; tentative D call: TRBD1 (6 bases). Germline CDR1 reads MRHNA; CDR2 reads SNTAGT. The CDR3 has 15 residues. The ends were cut back, 3 bases at V and 7 bases at J, with 16 bases in the middle. In DNA form, the CDR3 reads TGTGCCAGCAGTGAAGAAGGGGGGGGTGCACAGCCCCAGCATTTT. Residues: CASSEEGGGAQPQHF.

The chain has TRBV4-1 and TRBJ2-4; TRBD1 agrees at 7 bases. V was clipped by 2 bases and J by 5 bases; unmatched bases: 9. Germline loops: CDR1 MGHRA, CDR2 YSYEKL. The CDR3 is 16 residues long. The CDR3 coding sequence is TGCGCCAGCAGCCAACCGGGACAGCAACGTGAAAACATTCAGTACTTC. This gives the protein CASSQPGQQRENIQYF.

This chain joins TRBV25-1 and TRBJ1-1, with D possibly being TRBD1 (6 bases). The CDR3 spans 15 residues. V was shortened by 2 bases and J by 6 bases, with 16 bases between the two germline ends. Germline CDR1 and CDR2: MGHDK and SYGVNS. Here the CDR3 DNA reads TGTGCCAGCAGTGAACTGGGGGGGCCCACAGCTGAAGCTTTCTTT. Translated, it gives CASSELGGPTAEAFF.

This chain connects TRBV19 to TRBJ2-7; possible D gene TRBD2, 5 bases. The germline V gene has CDR1 LNHDA and CDR2 SQIVND (reference sequence). This CDR3 is built from 13 residues. Trimming pared 7 bases from V and 5 bases from J, leaving 15 bases between. CDR3 sequence: CASMPGGENEQYF. DNA of the CDR3: TGTGCCAGTATGCCCGGTGGGGAGAACGAGCAGTACTTC.

This chain joins TRBV5-6 and TRBJ2-1; TRBD2 is a possible D gene (6 bases). V shed 2 bases and J shed 0 bases, with 9 bases lying between them. The CDR3 extends over 15 amino acids. Germline CDR1 is SGHDT and CDR2 is YYEEEE. This CDR3 is CASSFGGSSYNEQFF. The CDR3 DNA is TGTGCCAGCAGCTTTGGGGGGAGCTCCTACAATGAGCAGTTCTTC.